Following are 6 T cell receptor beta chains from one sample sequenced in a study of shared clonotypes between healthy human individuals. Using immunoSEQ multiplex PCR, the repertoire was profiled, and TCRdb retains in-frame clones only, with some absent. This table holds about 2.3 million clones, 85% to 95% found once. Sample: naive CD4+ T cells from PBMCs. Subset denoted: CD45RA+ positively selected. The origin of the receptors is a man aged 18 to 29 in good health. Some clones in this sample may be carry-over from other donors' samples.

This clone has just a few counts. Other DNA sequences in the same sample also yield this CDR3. In DNA form, the CDR3 reads TGTGCCAGCAGCTTGGACAGGGGCACAGATACGCAGTATTTT. It yields the protein CASSLDRGTDTQYF. The chain employs TRBV7-9 and TRBJ2-3, with 8 bases identical to TRBD1. The CDR3 is 14 residues long. The germline V gene has CDR1 SEHNR and CDR2 FQNEAQ (reference sequence). Trimming took 3 bases from V and 1 from J; bases not matched to a gene: 0.

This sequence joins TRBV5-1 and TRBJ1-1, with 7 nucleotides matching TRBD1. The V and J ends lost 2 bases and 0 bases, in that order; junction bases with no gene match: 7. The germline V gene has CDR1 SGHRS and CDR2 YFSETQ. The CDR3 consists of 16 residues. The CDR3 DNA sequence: TGCGCCAGCAGCTTTGGGCAGGGGGTTATGAACACTGAAGCTTTCTTT. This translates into CASSFGQGVMNTEAFF.

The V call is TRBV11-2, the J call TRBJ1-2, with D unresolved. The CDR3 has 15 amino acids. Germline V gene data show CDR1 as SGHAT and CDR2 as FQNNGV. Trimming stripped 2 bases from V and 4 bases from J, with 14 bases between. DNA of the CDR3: TGTGCCAGCAGCTTATTCGCAGCCGAGTCCTATGGCTACACCTTC. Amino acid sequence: CASSLFAAESYGYTF. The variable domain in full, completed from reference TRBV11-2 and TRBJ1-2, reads EAGVAQSPRYKIIEKRQSVAFWCNPISGHATLYWYQQILGQGPKLLIQFQNNGVVDDSQLPKDRFSAERLKGVDSTLKIQPAKLEDSAVYLCASSLFAAESYGYTFGSGTRLTVV.

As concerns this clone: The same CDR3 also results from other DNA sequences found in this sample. CDR3 DNA sequence: TGCAGTGCTAGGGACAGAGACGAGCAGTACTTC. The encoded protein is CSARDRDEQYF. The chain links TRBV20-1 to TRBJ2-7; TRBD1 might be the D (6 bases). CDR1 is DFQATT, CDR2 SNEGSKA, per germline (reference sequence). There are 11 residues in the CDR3. V lost 3 bases and J lost 5, with 8 bases in between.

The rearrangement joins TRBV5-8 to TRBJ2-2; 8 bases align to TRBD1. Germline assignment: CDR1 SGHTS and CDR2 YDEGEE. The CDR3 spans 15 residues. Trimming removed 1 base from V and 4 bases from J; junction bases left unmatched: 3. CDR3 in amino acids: CASSLWTGSTGELFF. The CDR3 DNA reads TGTGCCAGCAGCTTGTGGACAGGGAGCACCGGGGAGCTGTTTTTT.

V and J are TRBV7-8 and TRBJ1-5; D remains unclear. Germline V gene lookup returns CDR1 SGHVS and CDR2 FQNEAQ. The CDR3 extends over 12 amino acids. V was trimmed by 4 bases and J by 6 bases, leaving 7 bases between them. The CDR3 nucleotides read TGTGCCAGCAGCTCCTCAAGTCAGCCCCAGCATTTT. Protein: CASSSSSQPQHF.